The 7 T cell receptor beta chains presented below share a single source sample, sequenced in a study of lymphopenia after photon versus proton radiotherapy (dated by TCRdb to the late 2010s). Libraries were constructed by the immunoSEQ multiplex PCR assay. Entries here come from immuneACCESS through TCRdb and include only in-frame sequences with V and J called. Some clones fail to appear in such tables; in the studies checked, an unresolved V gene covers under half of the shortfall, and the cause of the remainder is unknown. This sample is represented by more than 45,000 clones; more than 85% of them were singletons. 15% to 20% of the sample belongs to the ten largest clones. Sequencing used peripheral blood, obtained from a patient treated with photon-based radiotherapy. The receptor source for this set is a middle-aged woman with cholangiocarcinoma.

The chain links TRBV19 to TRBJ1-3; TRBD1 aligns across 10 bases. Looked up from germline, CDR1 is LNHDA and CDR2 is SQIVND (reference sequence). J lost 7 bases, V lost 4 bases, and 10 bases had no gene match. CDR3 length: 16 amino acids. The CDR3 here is CASSTRDRGRRNTIYF. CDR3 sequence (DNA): TGTGCCAGTAGTACCCGGGACAGGGGTCGGCGGAACACCATATATTTT. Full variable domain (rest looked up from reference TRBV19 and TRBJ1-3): DGGITQSPKYLFRKEGQNVTLSCEQNLNHDAMYWYRQDPGQGLRLIYYSQIVNDFQKGDIAEGYSVSREKKESFPLTVTSAQKNPTAFYLCASSTRDRGRRNTIYFGEGSWLTVV.

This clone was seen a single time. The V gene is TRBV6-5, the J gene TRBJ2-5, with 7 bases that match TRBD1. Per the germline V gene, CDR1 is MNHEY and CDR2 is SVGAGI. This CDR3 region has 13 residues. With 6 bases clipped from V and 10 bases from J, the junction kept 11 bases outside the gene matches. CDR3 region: CASRLLSTGVQYF. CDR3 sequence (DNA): TGTGCCAGCAGGTTATTATCTACAGGGGTCCAGTACTTC.

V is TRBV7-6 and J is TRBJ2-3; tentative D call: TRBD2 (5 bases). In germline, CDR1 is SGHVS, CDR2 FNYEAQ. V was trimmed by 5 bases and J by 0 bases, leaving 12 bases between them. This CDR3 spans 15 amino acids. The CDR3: CASSRAETSTDTQYF. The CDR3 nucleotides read TGTGCCAGCAGCCGAGCGGAAACTAGCACAGATACGCAGTATTTT.

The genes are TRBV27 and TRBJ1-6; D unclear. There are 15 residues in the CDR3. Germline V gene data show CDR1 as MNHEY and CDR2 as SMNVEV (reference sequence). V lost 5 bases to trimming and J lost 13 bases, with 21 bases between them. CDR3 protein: CASSRRVEDFSPLHF. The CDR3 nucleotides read TGTGCCAGCAGTAGGCGGGTAGAAGATTTTTCCCCCCTCCACTTT.

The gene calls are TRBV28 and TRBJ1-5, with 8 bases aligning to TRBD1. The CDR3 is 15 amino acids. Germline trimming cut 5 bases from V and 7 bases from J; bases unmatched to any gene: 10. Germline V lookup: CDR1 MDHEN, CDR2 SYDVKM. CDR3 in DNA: TGTGCCAGCAGTAAGCAACAGGGGGGAGGGCAGCCCCAGCATTTT. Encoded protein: CASSKQQGGGQPQHF.

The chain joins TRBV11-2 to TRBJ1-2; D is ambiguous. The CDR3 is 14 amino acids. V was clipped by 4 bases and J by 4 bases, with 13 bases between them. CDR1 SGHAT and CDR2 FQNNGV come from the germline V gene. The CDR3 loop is CASSSRLDRYGYTF. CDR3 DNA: TGTGCCAGCAGCTCCCGACTGGATCGCTATGGCTACACCTTC.

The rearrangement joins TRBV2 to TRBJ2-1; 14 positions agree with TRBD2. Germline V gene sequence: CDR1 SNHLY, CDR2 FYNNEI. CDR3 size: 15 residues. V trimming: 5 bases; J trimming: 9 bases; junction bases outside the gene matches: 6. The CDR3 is CASSRTSGGYGEQFF. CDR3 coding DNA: TGTGCCAGCAGTCGGACTAGCGGGGGGTACGGTGAGCAGTTCTTC.